Below are 19 T cell receptor beta chains sequenced from a single sample in a study of graft-versus-host responses after intestinal transplantation (dated by TCRdb to about 2021). Their specific antigens are unknown. Preparation of the library involved the immunoSEQ multiplex PCR assay. Not all clones reach the TCRdb copy of this immuneACCESS table, which keeps in-frame sequences only. Checked studies attribute under half of the gap to unresolved V genes and leave the rest unexplained. In all, the sample holds 25,000 to 30,000 clones, and more than 75% of those were seen once. In total, the top ten clones hold 0.7% of the sample. This specimen's time point label, per the study, means: cells obtained before transplantation from donor or recipient. The sequencing here drew on unstimulated CD4+ T cells sorted from spleen or lymph node cells, taken before intestinal transplant. The receptors stem from a human donor who received an intestinal transplant.

This rearrangement joins TRBV7-2 to TRBJ2-5; tentatively, D is TRBD2 (7 bases). The CDR3 is 14 amino acids. CDR1 and CDR2 from the germline V gene are SGHTA and FQGNSA. Trimming cost V 0 bases and J 5 bases, with 10 bases left between them. The DNA of the CDR3 is TGTGCCAGCAGCTTAGCGGGGGGGCGGGAGACCCAGTACTTC. It translates to CASSLAGGRETQYF.

V and J are TRBV5-1 and TRBJ2-5, with D hard to call. V gave up 2 bases and J gave up 2 bases, with 10 bases separating them. The CDR3 covers 14 residues. Germline-derived CDR1 and CDR2 are SGHRS and YFSETQ. Written as DNA, the CDR3 is TGCGCCAGCAGCTTAGGAGCCACACAAGAGACCCAGTACTTC. This encodes CASSLGATQETQYF.

The CDR3 DNA reads as TGTGCCAGCAGCTTTGGGGCGGAGAACCGTTCACCCCTCCACTTT. This gives the protein CASSFGAENRSPLHF. The genes are TRBV5-6 and TRBJ1-6, with D possibly matching TRBD1 (5 bases). The germline V gene has CDR1 SGHDT and CDR2 YYEEEE. The CDR3 runs 15 residues. V was pared by 2 bases and J by 9 bases, with 15 bases between.

This CDR3 is CASRGQGAYEQYF. CDR3 nucleotides: TGTGCCAGCAGAGGACAGGGGGCCTACGAGCAGTACTTC. The chain combines TRBV6-5 with TRBJ2-7; 10 bases agree with TRBD1. The CDR3 has 13 residues. V lost 6 bases to trimming and J lost 2 bases; unmatched junction nucleotides: 1. Germline lookup yields CDR1 MNHEY and CDR2 SVGAGI.

V usage is TRBV5-1 and J usage is TRBJ1-1, with D perhaps matching TRBD1 (6 bases). The V end lost 4 bases, the J end lost 0 bases, and 13 bases lay between the germline ends. CDR1 is SGHRS and CDR2 is YFSETQ in the germline V gene. This CDR3 spans 15 amino acids. The CDR3 here is CASSLDGQMNTEAFF. The CDR3 DNA is TGCGCCAGCAGCCTAGATGGACAGATGAACACTGAAGCTTTCTTT.

J is TRBJ2-5 and V is TRBV2; D unclear. This CDR3 has 12 amino acids. Trimming removed 3 bases from V and 1 base from J, with 3 bases in between. Germline CDR1 reads SNHLY; CDR2 reads FYNNEI. The CDR3 region has the DNA TGTGCCAGCAGTGACAGCCAAGAGACCCAGTACTTC. Its translation: CASSDSQETQYF.

The chain carries TRBV6-1 and TRBJ2-3; 9 bases align to TRBD1. The germline V gene encodes CDR1 MNHNS and CDR2 SASEGT. This CDR3 contains 16 residues. J gave up 5 bases and V 2 bases, and 8 bases lay outside the gene matches. The CDR3 sequence is CASSERRQGVEDTQYF. For the CDR3, the DNA is TGTGCCAGCAGTGAAAGAAGACAGGGGGTAGAAGATACGCAGTATTTT.

The rearrangement uses TRBV6-5 and TRBJ2-7, with 10 bases that match TRBD2. The germline gives CDR1 MNHEY, CDR2 SVGAGI. This CDR3 is 14 amino acids long. Trimming cost V 5 bases and J 7 bases; bases outside gene matches: 8. The CDR3 sequence is CASSLAGAIREQYF. CDR3 coding DNA: TGTGCCAGCAGTCTAGCGGGAGCAATTCGGGAGCAGTACTTC.

The chain links TRBV5-6 to TRBJ1-2; a weak D match, TRBD1 (5 bases). The CDR3 covers 14 residues. Germline lookup yields CDR1 SGHDT and CDR2 YYEEEE. Trimming removed 0 bases at V and 5 bases at J, with 11 bases between. CDR3 DNA sequence: TGTGCCAGCAGCTTGGGCAGGGAAAGGTATGGCTACACCTTC. Its protein product is CASSLGRERYGYTF.

The V gene is TRBV7-6, the J gene TRBJ2-6; no clear D. Germline CDR1 SGHVS, CDR2 FNYEAQ. The CDR3 runs 17 residues. V was pared by 4 bases and J by 0 bases, with 13 bases between. CDR3 nucleotides: TGTGCCAGCAGCTCCCCCACCGGTGCCTCTGGGGCCAACGTCCTGACTTTC. This encodes CASSSPTGASGANVLTF. The whole variable domain, remainder taken from reference TRBV7-6 and TRBJ2-6, is GAGVSQSPRYKVTKRGQDVALRCDPISGHVSLYWYRQALGQGPEFLTYFNYEAQQDKSGLPNDRFSAERPEGSISTLTIQRTEQRDSAMYRCASSSPTGASGANVLTFGAGSRLTVL.

As regards this clone: At one end the junction does not follow the germline gene, possibly because of a read error. The chain carries TRBV5-1 and TRBJ1-2; 7 bases fit TRBD1. Germline values: CDR1 SGHRS, CDR2 YFSETQ. The CDR3 is made up of 14 amino acids. The CDR3 bases are TGCGCCAGCACCGACAGGGTTCCGGGCTATGGCCACACCTTC. It translates to CASTDRVPGYGHTF.

The chain employs TRBV9 and TRBJ2-5, with TRBD2 identical over 14 bases. Unmatched junction bases numbered 6, after V lost 0 bases and J lost 5 bases. The V gene's germline CDR1 is SGDLS and CDR2 YYNGEE. The CDR3 length is 17 residues. CDR3 in amino acids: CASSVDATSGRVETQYF. CDR3 DNA sequence: TGTGCCAGCAGCGTAGATGCGACTAGCGGGAGGGTGGAGACCCAGTACTTC.

The chain carries TRBV5-1 and TRBJ2-1; D possibly corresponds to TRBD2 (5 bases). Germline V gene lookup returns CDR1 SGHRS and CDR2 YFSETQ. V was pared by 0 bases and J by 3 bases, with 7 bases between. CDR3 length: 14 amino acids. In nucleotides, the CDR3 is TGCGCCAGCAGCTTGGGAGACTACTACAATGAGCAGTTCTTC. Translated, it gives CASSLGDYYNEQFF.

This rearrangement joins TRBV5-3 to TRBJ1-2; TRBD1 might be the D (5 bases). TRBV5-3 counts as an open reading frame of uncertain function. The CDR3 runs 12 residues. Trimming took off 1 base at V and 10 bases at J, with 11 bases between the two ends. The CDR3 loop reads CARSLHPGTYTF. The CDR3 coding sequence is TGTGCCAGAAGCTTGCATCCGGGGACCTACACCTTC.

Only one count was recorded for this clone. The chain is built from TRBV28 and TRBJ2-2; D may be TRBD1 (5 bases). Germline loops: CDR1 MDHEN, CDR2 SYDVKM. This CDR3 has 14 amino acids. V dropped 7 bases and J dropped 1 base, with 10 bases sitting between them. Here the CDR3 reads CASNPQVNTGELFF. CDR3 coding DNA: TGTGCCAGCAACCCACAGGTGAACACCGGGGAGCTGTTTTTT.

This clone was counted a few times. The chain recombines TRBV6-4 with TRBJ2-4, with a tentative D call TRBD2 (7 bases). The CDR3 has 16 residues. Trimming stripped 0 bases from V and 5 bases from J, with 14 bases between. Germline CDR1 and CDR2: MRHNA and SNTAGT. For the CDR3, the DNA is TGTGCCAGCAGTGACTCAGAGAAGGGGGGGGAAAACATTCAGTACTTC. Translated: CASSDSEKGGENIQYF.

This chain connects TRBV7-9 to TRBJ2-7; D not resolved. CDR1 and CDR2 (germline): SEHNR, FQNEAQ (reference sequence). This CDR3 comprises 14 residues. V was pared by 2 bases and J by 0 bases, with 8 bases between. CDR3 residues: CASSLRSSSYEQYF. The DNA for the CDR3 is TGTGCCAGCAGCTTACGGAGCAGCTCCTACGAGCAGTACTTC.

The CDR3: CASGDRANYGYTF. CDR3 bases: TGTGCCAGTGGGGACAGGGCAAACTATGGCTACACCTTC. The V gene is TRBV19, the J gene TRBJ1-2; 9 positions agree with TRBD1. The CDR3 runs 13 residues. Per germline, CDR1 LNHDA and CDR2 SQIVND (reference sequence). Germline trimming cut 8 bases from V and 2 bases from J; bases unmatched to any gene: 3.

The gene calls are TRBV28 and TRBJ2-7; 9 nucleotides agree with TRBD1. This CDR3 is built from 15 residues. The junction had 9 bases not matched to a gene; V was cut back by 6 bases and J by 3 bases. Germline V CDR1 and CDR2: MDHEN, SYDVKM. Written as DNA, the CDR3 is TGTGCCAGCAGGGTAAGAACAGGGGGCCTCTACGAGCAGTACTTC. Translated: CASRVRTGGLYEQYF.